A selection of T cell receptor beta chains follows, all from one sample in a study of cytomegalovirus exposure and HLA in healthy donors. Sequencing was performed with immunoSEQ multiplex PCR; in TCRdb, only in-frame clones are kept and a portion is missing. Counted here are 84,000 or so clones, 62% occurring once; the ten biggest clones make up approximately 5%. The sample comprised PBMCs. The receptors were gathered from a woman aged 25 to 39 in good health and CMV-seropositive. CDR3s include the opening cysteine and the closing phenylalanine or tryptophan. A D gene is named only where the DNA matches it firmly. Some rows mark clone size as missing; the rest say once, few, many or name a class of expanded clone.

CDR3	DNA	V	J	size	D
CASSGALDEKLFF	TGTGCCAGCAGTGGGGCGTTAGATGAAAAACTGTTTTTT	TRBV6-1	TRBJ1-4	few	NA
CASSPGTGITEAFF	TGTGCCAGCAGCCCCGGGACAGGGATCACTGAAGCTTTCTTT	TRBV7-6	TRBJ1-1	few	TRBD1
CASSVDGTYNTDTQYF	TGTGCCAGCAGCGTAGATGGTACATATAACACAGATACGCAGTATTTT	TRBV9	TRBJ2-3	NA	NA
CATSRDRVASESTGELFF	TGTGCCACCAGCAGAGATCGGGTAGCATCGGAGAGCACCGGGGAGCTGTTTTTT	TRBV15	TRBJ2-2	NA	NA
CASRGGTEQAFF	TGTGCCAGCAGGGGCGGGACCGAACAAGCTTTCTTT	TRBV6-6	TRBJ1-1	NA	NA
CASQRNSNQPQHF	TGTGCTAGTCAGAGGAATAGCAATCAGCCCCAGCATTTT	TRBV12-5	TRBJ1-5	NA	NA
CASSEGVAGAYEQYF	TGCGCCAGCAGTGAGGGGGTAGCGGGAGCCTACGAGCAGTACTTC	TRBV10-2	TRBJ2-7	NA	TRBD2
CSVALSGDTEAFF	TGCAGCGTTGCTCTCTCGGGGGACACTGAAGCTTTCTTT	TRBV29-1	TRBJ1-1	NA	NA
CASSLGRRGGSGAFF	TGTGCCAGCAGCTTGGGGCGTCGGGGGGGGTCTGGAGCTTTCTTT	TRBV7-2	TRBJ1-1	NA	NA
CASSSGVVYEQYF	TGTGCCAGCAGCTCGGGGGTAGTGTACGAGCAGTACTTC	TRBV13	TRBJ2-7	NA	NA
CASSLTRESSPLHF	TGTGCCAGCAGCTTAACCAGGGAAAGTTCACCCCTCCACTTT	TRBV11-2	TRBJ1-6	NA	NA
CASSLADFLPSDTQYF	TGTGCCAGCAGCTTGGCTGACTTCCTACCTTCAGATACGCAGTATTTT	TRBV5-8	TRBJ2-3	once	NA
CASRNAGGTEAFF	TGTGCCAGCAGGAATGCCGGGGGCACTGAAGCTTTCTTT	TRBV6-1	TRBJ1-1	few	NA
CASSFRLAGGNEQFF	TGTGCCAGCAGTTTTAGACTAGCGGGGGGGAATGAGCAGTTCTTC	TRBV28	TRBJ2-1	few	TRBD2
CASSLASYGHSPADGYTF	TGTGCCAGCAGCTTAGCCTCCTATGGACATTCCCCCGCTGATGGCTACACCTTC	TRBV7-6	TRBJ1-2	NA	NA
CASSLGQVVYQPQHF	TGTGCCAGCAGTCTCGGACAGGTAGTTTATCAGCCCCAGCATTTT	TRBV7-8	TRBJ1-5	NA	TRBD1
CAISDTGALAKNIQYF	TGTGCCATCAGTGATACTGGGGCCCTAGCCAAAAACATTCAGTACTTC	TRBV10-3	TRBJ2-4	NA	NA
CASSFFPGTDSNEQFF	TGTGCCAGCAGTTTCTTCCCCGGGACTGATAGCAATGAGCAGTTCTTC	TRBV27	TRBJ2-1	NA	NA
CASSVAGGPTDTQYF	TGTGCCAGCAGCGTAGCGGGGGGGCCTACAGATACGCAGTATTTT	TRBV7-3	TRBJ2-3	NA	TRBD2
CASKVGTLNMNTEAFF	TGCGCCAGCAAAGTGGGCACCTTAAACATGAACACTGAAGCTTTCTTT	TRBV4-1	TRBJ1-1	few	NA
CASSRGGRWETQYF	TGTGCCAGCAGCCGGGGGGGGCGGTGGGAGACCCAGTACTTC	TRBV7-2	TRBJ2-5	NA	TRBD2
CASSSYTGGHYGYTF	TGTGCCAGCAGCTCCTATACGGGAGGGCACTATGGCTACACCTTC	TRBV7-2	TRBJ1-2	NA	NA
CSARPTGIAFF	TGCAGTGCTAGGCCGACGGGGATAGCTTTCTTT	TRBV20-1	TRBJ1-1	NA	NA
CASSPADFYGYTF	TGTGCCAGCAGCCCCGCGGATTTCTATGGCTACACCTTC	TRBV7-2	TRBJ1-2	NA	NA
CASSLQGATEAFF	TGTGCCAGCAGTTTACAGGGGGCAACTGAAGCTTTCTTT	TRBV28	TRBJ1-1	few	TRBD1
CASRGIIGEQYF	TGTGCCAGTCGCGGGATAATTGGGGAGCAGTACTTC	TRBV19	TRBJ2-7	NA	NA
CASSLLVPGSNYGYTF	TGTGCCAGCAGCCTCCTTGTACCCGGGTCCAACTATGGCTACACCTTC	TRBV5-5	TRBJ1-2	NA	NA
CASSLLAGKEDTQYF	TGCGCCAGCAGCTTACTAGCGGGGAAGGAAGATACGCAGTATTTT	TRBV5-1	TRBJ2-3	few	TRBD2
CASRRDRSTNEKLFF	TGTGCCAGCAGGCGAGACAGATCAACTAATGAAAAACTGTTTTTT	TRBV6-5	TRBJ1-4	NA	NA
CASRHGPNQGDYTF	TGTGCCAGCAGACACGGGCCGAACCAGGGGGACTACACCTTC	TRBV6-4	TRBJ1-2	NA	TRBD1
CASSPYSGYTF	TGTGCCAGCAGTCCATACTCCGGCTACACCTTC	TRBV6-1	TRBJ1-2	NA	NA
CASSLAFSGSGELFF	TGTGCCAGCAGCTTAGCGTTCTCCGGGTCCGGGGAGCTGTTTTTT	TRBV7-9	TRBJ2-2	NA	NA
CATSLLRDTYEQYF	TGTGCCACCAGCTTACTCCGGGACACCTACGAGCAGTACTTC	TRBV15	TRBJ2-7	NA	NA
CASSQGGALTDQYF	TGCGCCAGCAGCCAAGGGGGAGCACTAACGGACCAGTACTTC	TRBV4-1	TRBJ2-5	NA	NA
CASRAQLNTGELFF	TGTGCCAGCAGGGCACAGTTGAACACCGGGGAGCTGTTTTTT	TRBV6-6	TRBJ2-2	few	NA
CASTYSDQPQHF	TGTGCCAGCACCTACTCCGATCAGCCCCAGCATTTT	TRBV6-6	TRBJ1-5	NA	NA
CASSQGTNVAKNIQYF	TGCGCCAGCAGTCAGGGGACTAACGTAGCCAAAAACATTCAGTACTTC	TRBV23-1	TRBJ2-4	NA	TRBD2
CASSLKLAGGTDTQYF	TGTGCCAGCAGCTTAAAACTAGCGGGGGGCACAGATACGCAGTATTTT	TRBV5-4	TRBJ2-3	NA	TRBD2
CASSLLHAGQIYF	TGTGCCAGCTCACTACTACACGCCGGACAGATATACTTC	TRBV18	TRBJ1-2	NA	NA
CASSLRDTQYF	TGTGCCAGCTCTCTGCGAGATACGCAGTATTTT	TRBV28	TRBJ2-3	NA	NA
CASSPLVNTEAFF	TGTGCCAGCAGTCCCCTCGTGAACACTGAAGCTTTCTTT	TRBV27	TRBJ1-1	few	NA
CASSSARDRGWLTYNEQFF	TGCGCCAGCAGCTCCGCCCGGGACAGGGGTTGGCTGACCTACAATGAGCAGTTCTTC	TRBV4-1	TRBJ2-1	NA	TRBD1
CASSYMTDTQYF	TGTGCCAGCAGCTATATGACAGATACGCAGTATTTT	TRBV6-6	TRBJ2-3	NA	NA
CAWTRQGALSSEKLFF	TGTGCCTGGACCCGACAGGGGGCACTATCTAGTGAAAAACTGTTTTTT	TRBV30	TRBJ1-4	NA	TRBD1
CASSLVALMSSYNSPLHF	TGTGCCAGCAGCTTAGTAGCCCTCATGAGCTCCTATAATTCACCCCTCCACTTT	TRBV7-4	TRBJ1-6	few	NA
CASKRVPTTDTQYF	TGTGCCAGTAAGAGGGTACCCACCACAGATACGCAGTATTTT	TRBV19	TRBJ2-3	NA	NA
CASSSNAGTGGYGYTF	TGCGCCAGCAGTTCTAACGCCGGGACAGGGGGCTATGGCTACACCTTC	TRBV4-1	TRBJ1-2	NA	TRBD1
CASRRGASGGRQETQYF	TGTGCCAGCAGGAGGGGGGCTAGCGGGGGCCGCCAAGAGACCCAGTACTTC	TRBV5-5	TRBJ2-5	once	TRBD2
CASSFLTPGGVETQYF	TGTGCCAGCAGCTTTTTAACGCCCGGGGGGGTGGAGACCCAGTACTTC	TRBV5-4	TRBJ2-5	NA	TRBD2
CASSVRSSSYEQYF	TGTGCCAGCAGCGTCCGATCTAGCTCCTACGAGCAGTACTTC	TRBV9	TRBJ2-7	NA	NA
CASSGVGGLVWAFF	TGTGCCAGCAGCGGCGTCGGGGGGTTGGTGTGGGCTTTCTTT	TRBV28	TRBJ1-1	NA	NA
CASSYEGSSYNEQFF	TGTGCCAGCAGTTACGAGGGCAGCTCCTACAATGAGCAGTTCTTC	TRBV6-5	TRBJ2-1	few	NA
CASSTRLAGDGETQYF	TGTGCCAGCAGCACTCGACTAGCGGGGGACGGGGAGACCCAGTACTTC	TRBV7-6	TRBJ2-5	few	TRBD2
CASSFGARNSPLHF	TGTGCCAGCAGTTTCGGTGCGCGTAATTCACCCCTCCACTTT	TRBV27	TRBJ1-6	few	NA
CASESGGGSYEQYF	TGTGCCAGCGAAAGCGGGGGGGGGTCCTACGAGCAGTACTTC	TRBV6-1	TRBJ2-7	once	TRBD2
CASSPSQGLLPYEQYF	TGTGCCAGCTCACCAAGTCAGGGTTTACTGCCCTACGAGCAGTACTTC	TRBV18	TRBJ2-7	NA	NA
CATSRTQGDNEKLFF	TGTGCCACCAGCAGGACACAGGGGGATAATGAAAAACTGTTTTTT	TRBV15	TRBJ1-4	once	TRBD1
CASSKGMNTEAFF	TGTGCCAGCAGTAAGGGGATGAACACTGAAGCTTTCTTT	TRBV27	TRBJ1-1	NA	NA
CASSLRVSADTQYF	TGTGCCAGCAGCTTGAGGGTTTCGGCAGATACGCAGTATTTT	TRBV7-8	TRBJ2-3	NA	NA
CASSLAPGGQETQYF	TGCGCCAGCAGCTTGGCCCCAGGGGGCCAAGAGACCCAGTACTTC	TRBV5-1	TRBJ2-5	NA	TRBD1